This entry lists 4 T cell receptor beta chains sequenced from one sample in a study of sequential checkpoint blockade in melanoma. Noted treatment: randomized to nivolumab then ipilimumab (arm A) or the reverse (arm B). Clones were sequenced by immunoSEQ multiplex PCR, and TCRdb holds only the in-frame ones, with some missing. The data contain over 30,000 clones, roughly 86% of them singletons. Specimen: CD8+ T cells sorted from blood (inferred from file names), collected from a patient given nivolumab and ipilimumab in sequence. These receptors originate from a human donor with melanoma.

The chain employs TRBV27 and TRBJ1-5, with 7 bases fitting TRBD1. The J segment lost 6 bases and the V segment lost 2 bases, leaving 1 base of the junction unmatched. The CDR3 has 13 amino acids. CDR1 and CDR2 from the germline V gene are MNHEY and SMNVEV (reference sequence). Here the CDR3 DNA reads TGTGCCAGCAGTTTAGGACAGGCTCAGCCCCAGCATTTT. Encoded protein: CASSLGQAQPQHF.

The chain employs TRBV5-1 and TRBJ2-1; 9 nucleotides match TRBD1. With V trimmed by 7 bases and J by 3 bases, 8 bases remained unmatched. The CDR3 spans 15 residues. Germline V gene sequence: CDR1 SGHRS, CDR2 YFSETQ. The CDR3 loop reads CASHPGTGNYNEQFF. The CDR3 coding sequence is TGCGCCAGCCATCCCGGGACAGGGAACTACAATGAGCAGTTCTTC. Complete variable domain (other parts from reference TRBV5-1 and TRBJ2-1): KAGVTQTPRYLIKTRGQQVTLSCSPISGHRSVSWYQQTPGQGLQFLFEYFSETQRNKGNFPGRFSGRQFSNSRSEMNVSTLELGDSALYLCASHPGTGNYNEQFFGPGTRLTVL.

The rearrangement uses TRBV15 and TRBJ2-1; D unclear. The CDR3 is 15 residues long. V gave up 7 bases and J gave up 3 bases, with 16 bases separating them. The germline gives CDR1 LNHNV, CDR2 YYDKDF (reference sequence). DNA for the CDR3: TGTGCCACCACGGAGACGCGATCTTACTACAATGAGCAGTTCTTC. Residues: CATTETRSYYNEQFF.

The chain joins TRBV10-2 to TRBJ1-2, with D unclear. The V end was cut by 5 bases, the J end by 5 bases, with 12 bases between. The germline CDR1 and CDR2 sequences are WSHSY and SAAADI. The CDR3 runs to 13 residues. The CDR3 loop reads CASSQAFHYGYTF. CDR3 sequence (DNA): TGCGCCAGCAGTCAGGCATTCCATTATGGCTACACCTTC.